A selection of T cell receptor beta chains follows, all from one sample in a study of T cell responses to AZD1222 COVID-19 vaccine. Clones were sequenced by immunoSEQ multiplex PCR, and TCRdb holds only the in-frame ones, with some missing. Among about 120,000 clones listed, 75% to 90% were seen once. The sample was peripheral blood, taken on day 0 of AZD1222 vaccination. The receptors derive from an adult in good health. CDR3s include the opening cysteine and the closing phenylalanine or tryptophan. The D gene is left open where the match is weak. Size is stated for part of the rows, as once, few or many counts, or as a class when the clone is expanded.

.,.,TRBV11-2,TRBJ2-2,TGTGCCAGCAGCTTAGATGGGGGGTCGGCCGGGGAGCTGTTTTTT,CASSLDGGSAGELFF
.,.,TRBV7-2,TRBJ1-1,TGTGCCAGCAGCTTAGAGTGGGGACGGAACACTGAAGCTTTCTTT,CASSLEWGRNTEAFF
.,.,TRBV21-1,TRBJ1-6,TGTGCCAGCAGCGTAAGTAGGGGCTCTCGGTCCTATAATTCACCCCTCCACTTT,CASSVSRGSRSYNSPLHF
TRBD1,.,TRBV7-3,TRBJ1-4,TGTGCCAGCAGCTCTCGGGACAGTCCGAGCGGGGAAACTAATGAAAAACTGTTTTTT,CASSSRDSPSGETNEKLFF
.,.,TRBV2,TRBJ1-1,TGTGCCAGCACAGGGAGTGGTAACACTGAAGCTTTCTTT,CASTGSGNTEAFF
TRBD2,.,TRBV13,TRBJ2-1,TGTGCCAGCAGCTCCATCGCTAGCGGGTACTACAATGAGCAGTTCTTC,CASSSIASGYYNEQFF
TRBD1,.,TRBV9,TRBJ2-2,TGTGCCAGCAGCGTAGGGAACAGGGGGACCGGGGAGCTGTTTTTT,CASSVGNRGTGELFF
.,.,TRBV6-6,TRBJ1-1,TGTGCCAGCAGTTACGAAGTCAGAAAAGCTTTCTTT,CASSYEVRKAFF
.,.,TRBV6-5,TRBJ2-2,TGTGCCAGCAGTACTAAGCGACTTAGCACCGGGGAGCTGTTTTTT,CASSTKRLSTGELFF
TRBD2,.,TRBV6-4,TRBJ2-2,TGTGCCAGCAGTCCAGACGGGAGGTGGTCCGGGGAGCTGTTTTTT,CASSPDGRWSGELFF
TRBD2,.,TRBV5-1,TRBJ2-6,TGCGCCAGCAGTTATCATTCTAGCGGGGCCTCTGGGGCCAACGTCCTGACTTTC,CASSYHSSGASGANVLTF
.,.,TRBV27,TRBJ2-5,TGTGCCAGCATTCGGGCGAGGGTGGAGACCCAGTACTTC,CASIRARVETQYF
.,.,TRBV4-1,TRBJ1-5,TGCGCCAGCAGCCAATGGATCGATCAGCCCCAGCATTTT,CASSQWIDQPQHF
.,.,TRBV21-1,TRBJ1-6,TGTGCCAGCAGTGAAAATAATTCACCCCTCCACTTT,CASSENNSPLHF
.,.,TRBV28,TRBJ2-7,TGTGCCAGCAGACCTCTCTTTCTTAGGTCGGAGCAGTACTTC,CASRPLFLRSEQYF
.,.,TRBV19,TRBJ1-3,TGTGCCAGCCGACGGGGCTCTGGAAACACCATATATTTT,CASRRGSGNTIYF
.,.,TRBV7-2,TRBJ2-5,TGTGCCAGCAGCTTAGATGGGTCGGAGACCCAGTACTTC,CASSLDGSETQYF
TRBD1,.,TRBV27,TRBJ1-4,TGTGCCAGCAGTTTGACAGGGTCGATACTATTGGGGGAAAAACTGTTTTTT,CASSLTGSILLGEKLFF
.,.,TRBV7-2,TRBJ2-4,TGTGCCAGCAGCCCTCCGCCGGGACTTCCAAACATTCAGTACTTC,CASSPPPGLPNIQYF
.,.,TRBV9,TRBJ1-6,TGTGCCAGCAGCGACTATAATTCACCCCTCCACTTT,CASSDYNSPLHF
TRBD1,once,TRBV18,TRBJ2-2,TGTGCCAGCTCACCACCGGGACAGGGGCCGAACACCGGGGAGCTGTTTTTT,CASSPPGQGPNTGELFF
.,.,TRBV6-1,TRBJ1-4,TGTGCCAGCAGTGGGGACCCGGGACGGCTTAATGAAAAACTGTTTTTT,CASSGDPGRLNEKLFF
TRBD2,.,TRBV6-5,TRBJ2-1,TGTGCCAGCAGTTATAGCGGGAGGGCATACAATGAGCAGTTCTTC,CASSYSGRAYNEQFF
TRBD1,.,TRBV2,TRBJ1-2,TGTGCCAGCAGCCCTGACAGGGTGGGAGGCTACACCTTC,CASSPDRVGGYTF
TRBD1,.,TRBV24-1,TRBJ1-5,TGTGCCACCAGTGAGGGACCGACAGGGAGCAATCAGCCCCAGCATTTT,CATSEGPTGSNQPQHF
.,.,TRBV9,TRBJ2-2,TGTGCCAGCAGCGTATTCCCCGGCGGGGAGCTGTTTTTT,CASSVFPGGELFF
.,.,TRBV7-8,TRBJ2-7,TGTGCCAGCAGCTTAGGGCGGGGCTCCTACGAGCAGTACTTC,CASSLGRGSYEQYF
TRBD1,.,TRBV7-2,TRBJ1-4,TGTGCCAGCAGCTTTGCCAGGGGGCTTAATGAAAAACTGTTTTTT,CASSFARGLNEKLFF
.,.,TRBV12-3/TRBV12-4,TRBJ1-1,TGTGCCAGCCGGGGGGGGGTGAGGACTGAAGCTTTCTTT,CASRGGVRTEAFF
TRBD2,.,TRBV10-3,TRBJ2-2,TGTGCCACCTGGGGGGGGACCGGGGAGCTGTTTTTT,CATWGGTGELFF
.,.,TRBV9,TRBJ2-2,TGTGCCAGCAGCGTAGGGCAGAACACCGGGGAGCTGTTTTTT,CASSVGQNTGELFF
.,.,TRBV28,TRBJ1-1,TGTGCCAGCTTAGGGTCGATGAACACTGAAGCTTTCTTT,CASLGSMNTEAFF
.,.,TRBV12-3/TRBV12-4,TRBJ2-7,TGTGCCAGCAGTACAAGGGACTTTGGCGAGCAGTACTTC,CASSTRDFGEQYF
TRBD2,.,TRBV4-3,TRBJ2-1,TGCGCCAGCAGCCAAGATTGGGGTAGCGGGGGGCATGAGCAGTTCTTC,CASSQDWGSGGHEQFF
.,.,TRBV9,TRBJ1-1,TGTGCCAGCAGCGGCCGTGGGGGGCTAACTGAAGCTTTCTTT,CASSGRGGLTEAFF
.,.,TRBV7-2,TRBJ2-5,TGTGCCAGCAGCTTAGGAGGGAGCGGCCAAGAGACCCAGTACTTC,CASSLGGSGQETQYF
TRBD1,.,TRBV18,TRBJ1-4,TGTGCCAGCTCACCCGGACAGGCGGGGAATGAAAAACTGTTTTTT,CASSPGQAGNEKLFF
.,.,TRBV28,TRBJ1-1,TGTGCCATCCTGCGAGGGGAGGACACTGAAGCTTTCTTT,CAILRGEDTEAFF
TRBD2,.,TRBV5-4,TRBJ2-1,TGTGCCAGCAGCTTATTCCGGACTAGCGGGGGGCCTTGTGGCAATGAGCAGTTCTTC,CASSLFRTSGGPCGNEQFF
.,.,TRBV5-8,TRBJ2-7,TGTGCCAGCAGCCCTAACGGACGATACAGGGACCCCTACGAGCAGTACTTC,CASSPNGRYRDPYEQYF
TRBD1,.,TRBV28,TRBJ2-7,TGTGCCATAAGACAGGGGGCCCACGAGCAGTACTTC,CAIRQGAHEQYF
.,.,TRBV6-5,TRBJ1-5,TGTGCCAGCAGTCCCGGGACATCCTATCAGCCCCAGCATTTT,CASSPGTSYQPQHF
.,.,TRBV5-8,TRBJ2-2,TGTGCCACCTTGCGAGGGACTTACACCGGGGAGCTGTTTTTT,CATLRGTYTGELFF
TRBD2,few,TRBV4-2,TRBJ2-3,TGTGCCAGCAGCCAAGGGACTAGCGGGGGATCAGATACGCAGTATTTT,CASSQGTSGGSDTQYF
.,.,TRBV5-6,TRBJ1-5,TGTGCCAGCAGCTTGGGGGGCCCAGGGGCCCAGCATTTT,CASSLGGPGAQHF
.,.,TRBV14,TRBJ2-5,TGTGCCAGCAGCCAAGATAGAGGTAGCGGCGGGCAAGAGACCCAGTACTTC,CASSQDRGSGGQETQYF
.,once,TRBV11-2,TRBJ2-7,TGTGCCAGCAGCTTGGGGTCCTACGAGCAGTACTTC,CASSLGSYEQYF
.,.,TRBV28,TRBJ1-2,TGTGCCAGCAGGGCCAACTCGGACGGCTTAGGCTACACCTTC,CASRANSDGLGYTF
TRBD1,.,TRBV6-5,TRBJ1-5,TGTGCCAGCAGTCGGGACAGGGGACAGCCCCAGCATTTT,CASSRDRGQPQHF
.,.,TRBV30,TRBJ1-4,TGTGCCTGGAGGCGGGGGGCCATCCCTAATGAAAAACTGTTTTTT,CAWRRGAIPNEKLFF
TRBD2,.,TRBV7-9,TRBJ2-2,TGTGCCAGCAGCCGAGCGGGAGGGCCTAACACCGGGGAGCTGTTTTTT,CASSRAGGPNTGELFF
.,.,TRBV19,TRBJ2-7,TGTGCCAGTAGTTCTAGTGATTCCTACGAGCAGTACTTC,CASSSSDSYEQYF
.,once,TRBV5-1,TRBJ2-1,TGCGCCAGCAGCTTGGGAAAAAATGAGCAGTTCTTC,CASSLGKNEQFF
.,.,TRBV6-5,TRBJ2-1,TGTGCCAGCAGTTACGGGGGATCTGAGCAGTTCTTC,CASSYGGSEQFF
.,.,TRBV5-4,TRBJ2-7,TGTGCCAGCAGCTTGGGGCGGAACTCCTACGAGCAGTACTTC,CASSLGRNSYEQYF